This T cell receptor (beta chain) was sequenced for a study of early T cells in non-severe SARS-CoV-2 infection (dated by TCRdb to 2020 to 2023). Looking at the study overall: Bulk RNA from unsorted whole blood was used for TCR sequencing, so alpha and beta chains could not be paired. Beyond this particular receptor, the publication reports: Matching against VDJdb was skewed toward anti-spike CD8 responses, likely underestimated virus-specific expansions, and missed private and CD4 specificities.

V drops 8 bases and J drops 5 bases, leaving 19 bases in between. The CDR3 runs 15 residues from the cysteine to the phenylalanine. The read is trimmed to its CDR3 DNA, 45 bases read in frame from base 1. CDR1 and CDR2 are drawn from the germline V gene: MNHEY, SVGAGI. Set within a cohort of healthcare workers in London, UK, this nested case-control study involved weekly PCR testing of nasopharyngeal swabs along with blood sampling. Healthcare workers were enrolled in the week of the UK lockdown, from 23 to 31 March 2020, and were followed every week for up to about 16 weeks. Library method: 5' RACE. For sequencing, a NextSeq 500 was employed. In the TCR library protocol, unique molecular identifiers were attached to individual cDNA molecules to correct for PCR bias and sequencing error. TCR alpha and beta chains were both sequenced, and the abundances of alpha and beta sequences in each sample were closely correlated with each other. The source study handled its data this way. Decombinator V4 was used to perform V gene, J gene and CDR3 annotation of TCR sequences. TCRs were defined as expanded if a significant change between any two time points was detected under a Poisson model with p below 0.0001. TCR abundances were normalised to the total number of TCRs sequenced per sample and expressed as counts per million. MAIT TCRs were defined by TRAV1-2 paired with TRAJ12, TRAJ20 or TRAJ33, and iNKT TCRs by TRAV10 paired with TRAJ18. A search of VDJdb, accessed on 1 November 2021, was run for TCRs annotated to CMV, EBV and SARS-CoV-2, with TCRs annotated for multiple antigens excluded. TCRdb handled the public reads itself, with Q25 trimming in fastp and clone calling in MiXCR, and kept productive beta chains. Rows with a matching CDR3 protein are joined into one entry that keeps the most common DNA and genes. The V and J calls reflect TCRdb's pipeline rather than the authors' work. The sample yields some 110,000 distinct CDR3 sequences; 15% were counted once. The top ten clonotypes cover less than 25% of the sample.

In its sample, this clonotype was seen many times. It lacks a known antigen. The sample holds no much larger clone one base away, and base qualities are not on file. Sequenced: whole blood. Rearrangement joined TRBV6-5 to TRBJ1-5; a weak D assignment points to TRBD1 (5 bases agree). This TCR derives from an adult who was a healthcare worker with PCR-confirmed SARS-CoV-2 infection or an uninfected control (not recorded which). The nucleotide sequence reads TGTGCCAGCTCTCGGGGCGGCCAGGCCGATCAGCCCCAGCATTTT. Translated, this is CASSRGGQADQPQHF.